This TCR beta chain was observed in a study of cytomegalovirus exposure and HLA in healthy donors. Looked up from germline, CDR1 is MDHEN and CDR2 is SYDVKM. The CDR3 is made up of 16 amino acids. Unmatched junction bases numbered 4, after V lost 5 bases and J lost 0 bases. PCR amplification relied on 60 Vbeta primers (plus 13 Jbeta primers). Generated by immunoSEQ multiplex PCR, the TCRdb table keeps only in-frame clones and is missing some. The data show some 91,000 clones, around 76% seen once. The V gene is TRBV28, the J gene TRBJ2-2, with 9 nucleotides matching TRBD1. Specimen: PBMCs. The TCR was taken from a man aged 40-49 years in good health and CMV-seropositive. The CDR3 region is CASSRTGGPNTGELFF. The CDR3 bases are TGTGCCAGCAGTCGAACAGGGGGCCCGAACACCGGGGAGCTGTTTTTT.